The following is a T cell receptor (beta chain) sequence with its context. Its antigen is as yet unknown. The data derive from a study of T-cell reconstitution after alpha-beta-depleted transplantation in children. Overall study results and limits: Reportedly, roughly two months post-transplant, alpha-beta T cells arose from several hundred expanded graft clones. From newly produced T cells came most of the T-cell counts and diversity one year after transplant. Some patients showed high day-60 TCRbeta diversity, which derived from surviving recipient T cells and thymic progenitors.

V was clipped by 4 bases and J by 5 bases, with 16 bases between them. Per the germline V gene, CDR1 is SGHRS and CDR2 is YFSETQ. This CDR3 has 15 amino acids. The TCRbeta library was prepared with unique molecular identifiers. TCRdb reprocessed the PCR reads with MiXCR, giving one entry per CDR3 protein. The table shows 440,000 or so distinct CDR3 sequences, with 43% occurring only once. The chain carries TRBV5-1 and TRBJ1-5; weak D call: TRBD1 (6 bases). This TCR was sampled from a girl aged 2-10 years with aplastic anemia, due to receive a stem cell transplant. The sample consisted of PBMCs, taken before TCRalphabeta/CD19-depleted stem cell transplant. The CDR3: CASSVEGHSYQPQHF. The CDR3 DNA is TGCGCCAGCAGCGTGGAGGGACATTCGTATCAGCCCCAGCATTTT.